Listed below are T cell receptor beta chains from one sample, sequenced in a study of T-cell reconstitution after alpha-beta-depleted transplantation in children. One entry per CDR3 protein results from TCRdb running MiXCR on the PCR reads. Of fewer than 450,000 distinct CDR3 sequences listed, around 15% are singletons. The sample was PBMCs, mostly from graft donor cells, taken 360 days after TCRalphabeta/CD19-depleted stem cell transplant. The receptors were gathered from a male patient aged 2-10 years who had a stem cell transplant for acute lymphoblastic leukemia, so the T cells may come from the graft donor. CDR3s include the opening cysteine and the closing phenylalanine or tryptophan. The order of the fields is clone size, J gene, V gene, D gene, CDR3 DNA, CDR3 protein. The D gene is left open where the match is weak. A clone size is listed for some rows: how often the clone was seen (once, few, many), or a class if it is expanded.

many TRBJ2-7 TRBV20-1 - TGCAGTGCTGGTTGGGGGAGGAACTACGAGCAGTACTTC CSAGWGRNYEQYF
many TRBJ2-2 TRBV4-3 - TGCGCCAGCAGCCTATTACAGGCTCCCGGGGAGCTGTTTTTT CASSLLQAPGELFF
- TRBJ2-7 TRBV7-8 TRBD2 TGTGCCAGCAGCTTAGCAAGGACTAGGGCCTACGAGCAGTACTTC CASSLARTRAYEQYF
- TRBJ2-3 TRBV28 TRBD2 TGTGCCAGCGAAGGGACTAGCGGGAGGGAAGGGAGCACAGATACGCAGTATTTT CASEGTSGREGSTDTQYF
many TRBJ2-3 TRBV29-1 - TGCAGCGTCCTCGACAGCTTTACTAGCACAGATACGCAGTATTTT CSVLDSFTSTDTQYF
- TRBJ2-1 TRBV5-1 TRBD2 TGCGCCAGCAGCTTGGTGGGGGGGAGCCATGAGCAGTTCTTC CASSLVGGSHEQFF
- TRBJ2-1 TRBV7-8 TRBD2 TGTGCCAGCAGCTTAGGAGGGACTAGCGGGATTCCGTATGAGCAGTTCTTC CASSLGGTSGIPYEQFF
- TRBJ2-7 TRBV4-3 - TGCGCCAGCAGCCAAGCTGCGGGGCTGGGCTTACACGAGCAGTACTTC CASSQAAGLGLHEQYF
- TRBJ2-1 TRBV28 TRBD2 TGTGCCAGCAGTTTGTACCTAGCGGGCTCCTACAATGAGCAGTTCTTC CASSLYLAGSYNEQFF
- TRBJ2-7 TRBV4-2 - TGTGCCAGCAGCCAAGTAAGCGGCGGGAACCTCTACGAGCAGTACTTC CASSQVSGGNLYEQYF
- TRBJ2-7 TRBV5-1 TRBD1 TGCGCCAGCAGACCCACAGGGGTGGGATACTACGAGCAGTACTTC CASRPTGVGYYEQYF
- TRBJ2-1 TRBV29-1 - TGCAGCGTTGAACGGGGCCAGCCCGTATACAATGAGCAGTTCTTC CSVERGQPVYNEQFF
few TRBJ2-1 TRBV24-1 TRBD2 TGTGCCACCAGTGATGCTACAGGCGGGGGGCAGTTCTTC CATSDATGGGQFF
- TRBJ2-6 TRBV27 - TGTGCCAGCAGTTTTTGGCAGGGCACCGTCCTGACTTTC CASSFWQGTVLTF
- TRBJ2-1 TRBV2 TRBD2 TGTGCCAGCGAAGCGGGAGATGTCAATGAGCAGTTCTTC CASEAGDVNEQFF
many TRBJ2-1 TRBV7-2 - TGTGCCAGCAGCTTGGAACAGGGAGAACCCTACAATGAGCAGTTCTTC CASSLEQGEPYNEQFF
- TRBJ2-3 TRBV7-2 TRBD2 TGTGCCAGCAGCTTAATCGGGGGGTTGACGCAGTATTTT CASSLIGGLTQYF
few TRBJ2-7 TRBV11-1 TRBD2 TGTGCCAGCAGCTGGGGGGACCGACCGGGAGGGAATTCCTACGAGCAGTACTTC CASSWGDRPGGNSYEQYF
- TRBJ1-1 TRBV6-5 - TGTGCCAGCAGCGTTACATCGAACACTGAAGCTTTCTTT CASSVTSNTEAFF
- TRBJ1-2 TRBV11-2 TRBD1 TGTGCCAGCACCCCATTTCTGGACAGGCCACGAAGGGGCTACACCTTC CASTPFLDRPRRGYTF
- TRBJ2-7 TRBV12-3/TRBV12-4 - TGTGCCAGCAGGACCTCCGGGGCGAGCGACGAGCAGTACTTC CASRTSGASDEQYF
- TRBJ2-1 TRBV4-1 - TGCGCCAGCAGCCAAGGACTAGTCGATGAGCAGTTCTTC CASSQGLVDEQFF
few TRBJ2-7 TRBV15 TRBD2 TGTGCCACCAGCAGAGATAGGCTAGCGGGAGGGTCCTCCTACGAGCAGTACTTC CATSRDRLAGGSSYEQYF
once TRBJ1-5 TRBV7-3 TRBD1 TGTGCCAGCAGTTACGAAGGGACAGCCCGGGCCCAGCATTTT CASSYEGTARAQHF
many TRBJ2-4 TRBV12-3/TRBV12-4 TRBD2 TGTGCCAGCAGTTCGGGACTAGCGGGGGGTAAGGGCAAAAACATTCAGTACTTC CASSSGLAGGKGKNIQYF
- TRBJ2-1 TRBV3-1 - TGTGCCAGCAGCCAGGCCTCAGGCAATGAGCAGTTCTTC CASSQASGNEQFF
- TRBJ2-5 TRBV4-1 TRBD1 TGCGCCAGCAGCCAAGAAAGGTCTTCGGGACAGGGAAGACAAGAGACCCAGTACTTC CASSQERSSGQGRQETQYF
few TRBJ2-5 TRBV11-3 TRBD1 TGTGCCAGCAGCGCAGGGACAGTCTTACAAGAGACCCAGTACTTC CASSAGTVLQETQYF
- TRBJ2-7 TRBV2 TRBD2 TGTGCCACTCAGGAGGGACTAGAATACGAGCAGTACTTC CATQEGLEYEQYF
few TRBJ1-4 TRBV11-2 TRBD1 TGTGCCAGCAGCTTAGATTGGGGGACAGTCCTAAATAATGAAAAACTGTTTTTT CASSLDWGTVLNNEKLFF
- TRBJ2-2 TRBV20-1 TRBD1 TGCAGTGCTAGAGATCTGGACAGGGGGTCCGGGGAGCTGTTTTTT CSARDLDRGSGELFF
- TRBJ1-2 TRBV5-6 - TGTGCCAGCAGCTTGGGCCCACGTCCGGGGGCGGGAGACTATGGCTACACCTTC CASSLGPRPGAGDYGYTF
few TRBJ2-1 TRBV6-5 TRBD2 TGTGCCAGCAGTTACTCGGGACTAGCAGGAAATGAGCAGTTCTTC CASSYSGLAGNEQFF
few TRBJ2-1 TRBV12-3/TRBV12-4 TRBD2 TGTGCCAGCAGTCAACAGGGACTAGCGACCAATGAGCAGTTCTTC CASSQQGLATNEQFF
- TRBJ2-3 TRBV20-1 - TGCAGTGCTAGAGATCGTTGGACGAGTATCACAGATACGCAGTATTTT CSARDRWTSITDTQYF
few TRBJ2-3 TRBV12-3/TRBV12-4 TRBD2 TGTGCCAGCAGGGGACTAGCGGGAGGCACAGATACGCAGTATTTT CASRGLAGGTDTQYF
- TRBJ1-5 TRBV6-1 - TGTGCCAGCAGTGCACCCCGGCCTTCGGGCAATCAGCCCCAGCATTTT CASSAPRPSGNQPQHF
few TRBJ2-1 TRBV25-1 - TGTGCCAGCAGTACTGATCTACAACACTACAATGAGCAGTTCTTC CASSTDLQHYNEQFF
- TRBJ2-7 TRBV4-1 - TGCGCCAGCAGCCAAGAGGTGGGGGGGCTTACCTACGAGCAGTACTTC CASSQEVGGLTYEQYF
- TRBJ2-3 TRBV7-2 TRBD2 TGTGCCAGCTTGCGGAGCGGGACTAGCTTGACAGATACGCAGTATTTT CASLRSGTSLTDTQYF